Detailed here is one TCR beta chain. The CDR3 runs to 16 residues. V lost 5 bases to trimming and J lost 7 bases, with 24 bases between them. The germline V gene encodes CDR1 SGHAT and CDR2 FQNNGV. This entry is derived from a study of blood T cell repertoires in COVID-19. About the research overall: The study drew acute and convalescent COVID-19 samples from the United States, Italy and Spain. T cells, B-cell-depleted T cells, or PBMCs provided the cDNA or gDNA that served as material.

Patients of the Seattle cohort, enrolled during active infection, were followed longitudinally. Authors' methods: Cell counts per sample came from amplifying reference gene primers. Assay: immunoSEQ multiplex PCR; the TCRdb copy retains only in-frame clones and omits some. V, J and clone size are taken as reported in that table, and D and trimming were inferred from the DNA itself. This repertoire shows about 140,000 clones, 84% found once; its top ten account for less than 9%. The sequenced sample consisted of peripheral blood. The clonotype comes from a man aged 30 to 45 with COVID-19, enrolled during active disease. The chain combines TRBV11-2 with TRBJ2-7, with D perhaps TRBD1 (6 bases). CDR3 region: CASSPSTPDSRWEQYF. The CDR3 DNA sequence: TGTGCCAGCAGCCCCTCTACCCCGGACAGCCGGTGGGAGCAGTACTTC. Filled out from reference TRBV11-2 and TRBJ2-7, the complete variable domain reads EAGVAQSPRYKIIEKRQSVAFWCNPISGHATLYWYQQILGQGPKLLIQFQNNGVVDDSQLPKDRFSAERLKGVDSTLKIQPAKLEDSAVYLCASSPSTPDSRWEQYFGPGTRLTVT.